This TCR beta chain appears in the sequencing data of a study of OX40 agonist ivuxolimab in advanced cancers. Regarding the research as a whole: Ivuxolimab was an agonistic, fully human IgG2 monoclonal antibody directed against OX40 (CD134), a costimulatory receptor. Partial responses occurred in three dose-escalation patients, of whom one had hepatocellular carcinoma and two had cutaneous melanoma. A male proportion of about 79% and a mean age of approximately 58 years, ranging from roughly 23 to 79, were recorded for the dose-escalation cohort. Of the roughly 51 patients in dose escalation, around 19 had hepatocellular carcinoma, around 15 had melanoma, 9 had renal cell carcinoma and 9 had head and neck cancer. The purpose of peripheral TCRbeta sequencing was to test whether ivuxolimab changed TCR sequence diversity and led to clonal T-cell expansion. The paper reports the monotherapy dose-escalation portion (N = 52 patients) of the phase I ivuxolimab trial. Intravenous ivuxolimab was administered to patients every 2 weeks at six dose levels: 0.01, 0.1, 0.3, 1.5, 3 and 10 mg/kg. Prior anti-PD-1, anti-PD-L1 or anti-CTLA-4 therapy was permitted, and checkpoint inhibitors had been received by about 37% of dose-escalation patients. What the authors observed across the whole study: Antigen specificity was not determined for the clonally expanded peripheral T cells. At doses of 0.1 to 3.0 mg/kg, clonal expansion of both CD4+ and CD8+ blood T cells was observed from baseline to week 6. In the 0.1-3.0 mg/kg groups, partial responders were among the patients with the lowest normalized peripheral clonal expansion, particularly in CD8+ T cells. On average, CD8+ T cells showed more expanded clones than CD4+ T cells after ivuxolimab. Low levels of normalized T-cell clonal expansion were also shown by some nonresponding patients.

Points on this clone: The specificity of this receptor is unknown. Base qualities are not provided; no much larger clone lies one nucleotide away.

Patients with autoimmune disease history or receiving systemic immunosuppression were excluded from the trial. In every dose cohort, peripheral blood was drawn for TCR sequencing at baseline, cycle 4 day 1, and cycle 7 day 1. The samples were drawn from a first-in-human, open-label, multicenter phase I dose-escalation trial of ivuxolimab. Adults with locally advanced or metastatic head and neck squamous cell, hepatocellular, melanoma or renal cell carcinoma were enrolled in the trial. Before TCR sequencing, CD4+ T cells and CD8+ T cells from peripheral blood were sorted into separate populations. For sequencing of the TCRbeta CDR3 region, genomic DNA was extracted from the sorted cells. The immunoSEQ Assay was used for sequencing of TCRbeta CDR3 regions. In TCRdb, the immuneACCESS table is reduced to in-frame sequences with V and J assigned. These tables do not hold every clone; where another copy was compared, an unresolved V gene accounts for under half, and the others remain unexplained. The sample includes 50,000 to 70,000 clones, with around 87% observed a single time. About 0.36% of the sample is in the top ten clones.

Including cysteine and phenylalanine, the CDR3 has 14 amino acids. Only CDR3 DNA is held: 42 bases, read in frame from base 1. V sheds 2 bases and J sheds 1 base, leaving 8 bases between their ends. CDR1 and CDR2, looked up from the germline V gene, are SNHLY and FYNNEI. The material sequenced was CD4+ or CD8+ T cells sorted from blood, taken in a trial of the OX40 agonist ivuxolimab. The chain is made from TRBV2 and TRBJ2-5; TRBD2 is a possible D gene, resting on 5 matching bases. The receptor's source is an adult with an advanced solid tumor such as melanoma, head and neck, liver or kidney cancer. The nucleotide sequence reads TGTGCCAGCAGTGAAATGACTATCCAAGAGACCCAGTACTTC. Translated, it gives CASSEMTIQETQYF.